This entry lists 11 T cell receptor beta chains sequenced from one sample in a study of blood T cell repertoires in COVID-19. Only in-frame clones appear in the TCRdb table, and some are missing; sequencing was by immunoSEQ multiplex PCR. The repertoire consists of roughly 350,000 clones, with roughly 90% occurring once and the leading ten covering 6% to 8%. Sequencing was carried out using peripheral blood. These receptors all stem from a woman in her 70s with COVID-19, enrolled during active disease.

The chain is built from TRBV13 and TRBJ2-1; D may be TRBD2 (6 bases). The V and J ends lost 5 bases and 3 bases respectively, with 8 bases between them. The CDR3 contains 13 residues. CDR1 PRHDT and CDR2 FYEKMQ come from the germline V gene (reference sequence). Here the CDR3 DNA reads TGTGCCAGCAGCCTGCGGGGCTACAATGAGCAGTTCTTC. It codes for CASSLRGYNEQFF.

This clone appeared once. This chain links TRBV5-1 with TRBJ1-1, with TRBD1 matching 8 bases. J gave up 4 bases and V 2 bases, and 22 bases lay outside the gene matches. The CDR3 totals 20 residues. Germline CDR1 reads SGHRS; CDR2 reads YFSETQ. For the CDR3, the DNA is TGCGCCAGCAGCTTCAGCCGTGGTAAAGGTAGGGCAGGGGGCGGCACTGAAGCTTTCTTT. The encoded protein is CASSFSRGKGRAGGGTEAFF.

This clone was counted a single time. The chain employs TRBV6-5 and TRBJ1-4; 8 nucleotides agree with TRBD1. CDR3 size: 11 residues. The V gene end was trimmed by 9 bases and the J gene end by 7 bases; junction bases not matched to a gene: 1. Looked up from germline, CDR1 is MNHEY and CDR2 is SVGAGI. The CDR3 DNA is TGTGCCAGGGACAGGGCTGAAAAACTGTTTTTT. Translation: CARDRAEKLFF.

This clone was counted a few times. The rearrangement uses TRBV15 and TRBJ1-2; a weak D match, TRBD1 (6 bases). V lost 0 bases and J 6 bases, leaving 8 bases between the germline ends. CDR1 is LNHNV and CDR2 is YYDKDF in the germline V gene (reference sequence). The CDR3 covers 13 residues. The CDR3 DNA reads TGTGCCACCAGCAGAGACAGGGGCGATGGCTACACCTTC. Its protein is CATSRDRGDGYTF.

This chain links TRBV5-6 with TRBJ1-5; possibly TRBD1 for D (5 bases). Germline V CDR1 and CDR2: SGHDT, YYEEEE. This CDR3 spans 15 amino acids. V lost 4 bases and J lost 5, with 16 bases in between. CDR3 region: CASSRAGGLDQPQHF. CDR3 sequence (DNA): TGTGCCAGCAGCCGTGCGGGGGGATTGGATCAGCCCCAGCATTTT.

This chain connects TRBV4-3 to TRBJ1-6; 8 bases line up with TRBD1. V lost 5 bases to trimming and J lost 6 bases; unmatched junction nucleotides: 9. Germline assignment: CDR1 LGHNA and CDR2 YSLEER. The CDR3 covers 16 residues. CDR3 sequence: CASSIGQGHLNSPLHF. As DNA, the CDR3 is TGCGCCAGCAGCATTGGACAGGGCCACCTTAATTCACCCCTCCACTTT.

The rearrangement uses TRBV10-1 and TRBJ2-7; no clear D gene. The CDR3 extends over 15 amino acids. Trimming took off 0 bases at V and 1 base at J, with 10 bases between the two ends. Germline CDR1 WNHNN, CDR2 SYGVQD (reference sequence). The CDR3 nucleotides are TGCGCCAGCAGTGAGTCGGCCTCGGGTTCCTACGAGCAGTACTTC. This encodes CASSESASGSYEQYF.

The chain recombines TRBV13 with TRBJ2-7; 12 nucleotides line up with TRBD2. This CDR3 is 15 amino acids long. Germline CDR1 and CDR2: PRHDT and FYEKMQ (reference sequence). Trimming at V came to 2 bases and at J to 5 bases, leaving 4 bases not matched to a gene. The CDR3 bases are TGTGCCAGCAGCTTACCTAGCGGGGGGGCTAACGAGCAGTACTTC. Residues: CASSLPSGGANEQYF.

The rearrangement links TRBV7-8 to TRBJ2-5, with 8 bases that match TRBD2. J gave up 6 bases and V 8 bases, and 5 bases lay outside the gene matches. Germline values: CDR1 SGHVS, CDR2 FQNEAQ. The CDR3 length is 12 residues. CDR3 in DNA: TGTGCCAGCCTACCGGGGGGGAAGACCCAGTACTTC. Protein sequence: CASLPGGKTQYF.

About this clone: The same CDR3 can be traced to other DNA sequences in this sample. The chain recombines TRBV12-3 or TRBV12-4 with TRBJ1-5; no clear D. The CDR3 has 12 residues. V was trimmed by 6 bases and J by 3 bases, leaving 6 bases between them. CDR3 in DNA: TGTGCCAGCAGCCCCCTCAATCAGCCCCAGCATTTT. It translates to CASSPLNQPQHF.

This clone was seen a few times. Here the CDR3 reads CASSYWDRAQETQYF. The CDR3 nucleotides read TGTGCCAGCAGTTACTGGGACAGGGCCCAAGAGACCCAGTACTTC. This rearrangement joins TRBV6-2 or TRBV6-3 to TRBJ2-5; 9 bases match TRBD1. This CDR3 region has 15 residues. The V gene's germline CDR1 is MNHEY and CDR2 SVGEGT. J was trimmed by 1 base and V by 1 base; bases with no gene match: 1.